The 30 T cell receptor beta chains in this list originate from one sample, sequenced in a study of blood T cell repertoires in COVID-19. TCRdb's copy holds only in-frame clones and misses some; the assay was immunoSEQ multiplex PCR. This table holds some 230,000 clones, about 86% found once. The specimen was peripheral blood. The receptors were gathered from a woman in her twenties or thirties who had recovered from COVID-19.

The chain combines TRBV14 with TRBJ2-1; 10 bases fit TRBD2. The germline V gene has CDR1 SGHDN and CDR2 FVKESK. V trimming: 3 bases; J trimming: 4 bases; junction bases outside the gene matches: 6. The CDR3 runs to 16 residues. The DNA of the CDR3 is TGTGCCAGCAGCCAGCTTTCTAGCGGGGGATACAATGAGCAGTTCTTC. It codes for CASSQLSSGGYNEQFF.

The V gene is TRBV7-3, the J gene TRBJ1-6; 10 nucleotides align to TRBD1. V gave up 5 bases and J gave up 5 bases; unmatched junction bases: 3. CDR3 length: 15 amino acids. Germline CDR1 reads SGHTA; CDR2 reads FQGTGA. CDR3 protein: CASSAGQGNNSPLHF. The CDR3 coding sequence is TGTGCCAGCAGCGCGGGACAGGGGAATAATTCACCCCTCCACTTT.

The gene calls are TRBV27 and TRBJ1-1, with 7 bases aligning to TRBD1. This CDR3 has 16 residues. Germline CDR1 and CDR2: MNHEY and SMNVEV (reference sequence). With 5 bases clipped from V and 0 bases from J, the junction kept 9 bases outside the gene matches. The DNA for the CDR3 is TGTGCCAGCAGTCCCTACATCAGGGGGATGAACACTGAAGCTTTCTTT. Translated: CASSPYIRGMNTEAFF.

The genes are TRBV9 and TRBJ1-5; 7 bases agree with TRBD1. The junction had 11 bases not matched to a gene; V was cut back by 4 bases and J by 7 bases. The CDR3 has 15 amino acids. Germline CDR1 and CDR2: SGDLS and YYNGEE. CDR3 in amino acids: CASSSSPRGEQPQHF. CDR3 DNA: TGTGCCAGCAGCTCATCTCCCAGGGGGGAACAGCCCCAGCATTTT.

This rearrangement joins TRBV9 to TRBJ2-3; D is ambiguous. Between the trimmed V and J ends, which lost 4 bases and 1 base, there was a span of 13 bases. Germline V gene data show CDR1 as SGDLS and CDR2 as YYNGEE. This CDR3 has 15 residues. As DNA, the CDR3 is TGTGCCAGCAGCTCCCGTGAGAGAGGCACAGATACGCAGTATTTT. It translates to CASSSRERGTDTQYF.

The chain links TRBV28 to TRBJ1-2; the D is unclear. There are 15 residues in the CDR3. Germline V lookup: CDR1 MDHEN, CDR2 SYDVKM. V lost 1 base and J 2 bases, leaving 11 bases between the germline ends. In DNA form, the CDR3 reads TGTGCCAGCAGTTTATTACCCGCGGTCAACTATGGCTACACCTTC. Its translation: CASSLLPAVNYGYTF.

The V gene is TRBV29-1, the J gene TRBJ2-3, with 10 bases identical to TRBD2. V was clipped by 8 bases and J by 2 bases; unmatched bases: 7. This CDR3 is built from 14 residues. Germline assignment: CDR1 SQVTM and CDR2 ANQGSEA. CDR3 in DNA: TGCAGCTCAACCGGGACTAGCGACACAGATACGCAGTATTTT. As protein: CSSTGTSDTDTQYF.

The J gene is TRBJ2-1, the V gene TRBV5-1, with 10 bases identical to TRBD2. The V segment lost 5 bases and the J segment 8 bases; nucleotides outside the gene matches: 10. Looked up from germline, CDR1 is SGHRS and CDR2 is YFSETQ. This CDR3 spans 15 amino acids. CDR3 protein: CASRPSLAGDHEQFF. The CDR3 nucleotides read TGCGCCAGCAGGCCTAGCCTAGCGGGAGATCATGAGCAGTTCTTC.

The V and J genes are TRBV7-9 and TRBJ2-7; D is possibly TRBD1 (5 bases). This CDR3 spans 12 amino acids. Germline loops: CDR1 SEHNR, CDR2 FQNEAQ (reference sequence). Trimming stripped 4 bases from V and 6 bases from J, with 10 bases between. The CDR3 DNA follows: TGTGCCAGCAGCTCCCAGGGTACCGAGCAGTACTTC. Protein: CASSSQGTEQYF.

The chain employs TRBV9 and TRBJ2-5; TRBD2 is a possible D gene (6 bases). The CDR3 runs to 16 residues. Per germline, CDR1 SGDLS and CDR2 YYNGEE. With 0 bases removed from V and 5 bases from J, the gap between germline ends came to 17 bases. CDR3 sequence: CASSVGSEGIHETQYF. The CDR3 coding sequence is TGTGCCAGCAGCGTAGGATCGGAGGGAATTCACGAGACCCAGTACTTC.

In this sample, this clone turned up once. The V and J genes are TRBV5-1 and TRBJ2-2, with 11 bases matching TRBD2. The CDR3 is made up of 19 amino acids. After removal of 0 bases from V and 4 bases from J, the junction contained 11 bases not matched to a gene. Looked up from germline, CDR1 is SGHRS and CDR2 is YFSETQ. The CDR3, as DNA: TGCGCCAGCAGCTTGGCCCTTCTAGCGGGAGGCCCGAGCACCGGGGAGCTGTTTTTT. Translation: CASSLALLAGGPSTGELFF.

This chain connects TRBV5-6 to TRBJ2-2, with a tentative D call TRBD2 (6 bases). V was trimmed by 2 bases and J by 1 base, leaving 12 bases between them. The germline gives CDR1 SGHDT, CDR2 YYEEEE. This CDR3 has 16 amino acids. CDR3 amino acids: CASSLIAGLNTGELFF. The CDR3 coding sequence is TGTGCCAGCAGCTTAATTGCGGGATTGAACACCGGGGAGCTGTTTTTT.

This chain joins TRBV12-5 and TRBJ2-3; no reliable D call. Trimming left V 1 base short and J 5 bases short, with 4 bases between. CDR3 size: 12 residues. CDR1 is LGHNT and CDR2 is FRNRAP in the germline V gene. CDR3 protein: CASGLERDTQYF. The CDR3 nucleotides are TGTGCTAGTGGTTTGGAGCGAGATACGCAGTATTTT.

The chain links TRBV7-9 to TRBJ2-1, with a tentative D call TRBD2 (6 bases). Germline assignment: CDR1 SEHNR and CDR2 FQNEAQ (reference sequence). The CDR3 has 16 residues. V was clipped by 0 bases and J by 0 bases, with 9 bases between them. Written as DNA, the CDR3 is TGTGCCAGCAGCTTAGCGGCGGGGAGCTCCTACAATGAGCAGTTCTTC. This gives the protein CASSLAAGSSYNEQFF.

The V gene is TRBV28, the J gene TRBJ2-5; maybe TRBD1 (5 bases). Per germline, CDR1 MDHEN and CDR2 SYDVKM. The CDR3 sequence is 16 residues long. V was clipped by 6 bases and J by 0 bases, with 17 bases between them. The CDR3 loop is CASSQPGHSYQETQYF. The CDR3 bases are TGTGCCAGCAGCCAACCCGGACACTCGTACCAAGAGACCCAGTACTTC.

J is TRBJ2-1 and V is TRBV14; TRBD2 is a possible D gene (6 bases). Germline loops: CDR1 SGHDN, CDR2 FVKESK. The CDR3 spans 16 residues. V was trimmed by 4 bases and J by 9 bases, leaving 22 bases between them. The CDR3 DNA reads TGTGCCAGCAGCCCGCCGGGACTGCCTATGGTTGTTGAGCAGTTCTTC. It codes for CASSPPGLPMVVEQFF. Full variable domain (missing parts from reference TRBV14 and TRBJ2-1): EAGVTQFPSHSVIEKGQTVTLRCDPISGHDNLYWYRRVMGKEIKFLLHFVKESKQDESGMPNNRFLAERTGGTYSTLKVQPAELEDSGVYFCASSPPGLPMVVEQFFGPGTRLTVL.

The chain carries TRBV3-1 (or the pseudogene TRBV3-2) and TRBJ1-5; no reliable D call. The CDR3 loop spans 16 amino acids. With 2 bases removed from V and 0 bases from J, the gap between germline ends came to 11 bases. Germline V gives CDR1 LGHDT, CDR2 YNNKEL (reference sequence). The CDR3 protein is CASSQSNRYSNQPQHF. CDR3 coding DNA: TGTGCCAGCAGCCAATCTAACAGATATAGCAATCAGCCCCAGCATTTT.

This clone occurred a few times. This chain joins TRBV30 and TRBJ1-6; D unclear. CDR3 length: 14 residues. V gave up 0 bases and J gave up 5 bases, with 8 bases separating them. Germline CDR1 and CDR2: GTSNPN and SVGIG (reference sequence). In DNA, the CDR3 is TGTGCCTGGAGTGTATCCTTAAATAATTCACCCCTCCACTTT. Its protein is CAWSVSLNNSPLHF.

This clone was found a few times. The chain employs TRBV6-1 and TRBJ1-2; D is unresolved. CDR3 length equals 12 residues. CDR1 and CDR2 from the germline V gene are MNHNS and SASEGT. Trimming took 5 bases from V and 4 from J, leaving 8 bases between them. CDR3 sequence (DNA): TGTGCCAGCAGTTCCCATTCCTATGGCTACACCTTC. This codes for CASSSHSYGYTF.

The rearrangement joins TRBV18 to TRBJ2-5; D is uncertain. Per germline, CDR1 KGHSH and CDR2 LQKENI. CDR3 length equals 14 residues. Trimming left V 2 bases short and J 4 bases short, with 11 bases between. The CDR3 bases are TGTGCCAGCTCACCAAGGTCCAGCGCAGAGACCCAGTACTTC. Residues: CASSPRSSAETQYF.

V usage is TRBV5-4 and J usage is TRBJ1-1; weak D call: TRBD1 (5 bases). Per germline, CDR1 SGHNT and CDR2 YYREEE (reference sequence). CDR3 size: 14 residues. V lost 6 bases and J lost 3, with 15 bases in between. The CDR3 DNA reads TGTGCCAGCACCCGCGGGGCGGAGGACACTGAAGCTTTCTTT. This sequence encodes CASTRGAEDTEAFF. Combining the CDR3 with reference TRBV5-4 and TRBJ1-1 gives the whole variable domain ETGVTQSPTHLIKTRGQQVTLRCSSQSGHNTVSWYQQALGQGPQFIFQYYREEENGRGNFPPRFSGLQFPNYSSELNVNALELDDSALYLCASTRGAEDTEAFFGQGTRLTVV.

The rearrangement links TRBV5-3 to TRBJ2-3; TRBD2 might be the D (5 bases). TRBV5-3 is filed as an ORF, its function uncertain. V dropped 6 bases and J dropped 0 bases, with 20 bases sitting between them. CDR3 size: 17 residues. CDR3 DNA sequence: TGTGCCAGAAAGGATTGGGTAGCGCGAGCGAGCACAGATACGCAGTATTTT. Amino acid sequence: CARKDWVARASTDTQYF.

V is TRBV7-9 and J is TRBJ2-5; 7 nucleotides agree with TRBD1. There are 15 residues in the CDR3. In germline, CDR1 is SEHNR, CDR2 FQNEAQ (reference sequence). V shed 3 bases and J 3 bases; nucleotides not matched to a gene: 7. The DNA of the CDR3 is TGTGCCAGCAGCTTTTCTGACAGGGTGGAAGAGACCCAGTACTTC. Residues: CASSFSDRVEETQYF.

The chain recombines TRBV5-8 with TRBJ1-2; D is unclear. This CDR3 contains 16 residues. Germline V gives CDR1 SGHTS, CDR2 YDEGEE. Between the trimmed V and J ends, which lost 0 bases and 3 bases, there was a span of 15 bases. For the CDR3, the DNA is TGTGCCAGCAGCTTGGCGGGTTACGATTCCTACTATGGCTACACCTTC. As protein: CASSLAGYDSYYGYTF.

The chain employs TRBV24-1 and TRBJ2-3; D is ambiguous. The germline gives CDR1 KGHDR, CDR2 SFDVKD. CDR3 length: 13 residues. V lost 3 bases and J lost 7, with 10 bases in between. The CDR3 region is CATSDLVANTQYF. The CDR3 nucleotides read TGTGCCACCAGTGATCTCGTAGCAAATACGCAGTATTTT.

The chain links TRBV11-2 to TRBJ2-2, with D maybe TRBD1 (5 bases). The CDR3 extends over 17 amino acids. The germline V and J ends were trimmed by 0 bases and 5 bases, with 16 bases remaining between them. CDR1 is SGHAT, CDR2 FQNNGV, per germline. Here the CDR3 DNA reads TGTGCCAGCAGCTTAGATGGTACAGGCCCTGGGACCGGGGAGCTGTTTTTT. This gives the protein CASSLDGTGPGTGELFF.

J is TRBJ1-3 and V is TRBV27, with D possibly being TRBD1 (5 bases). V was trimmed by 1 base and J by 2 bases, leaving 6 bases between them. The CDR3 has 14 residues. CDR1 MNHEY and CDR2 SMNVEV come from the germline V gene (reference sequence). In nucleotides, the CDR3 is TGTGCCAGCAGTTTATGGGGCCCTGGAAACACCATATATTTT. The encoded protein is CASSLWGPGNTIYF.

This clone was counted between two and nine times. The chain links TRBV6-5 to TRBJ2-1, with TRBD1 identical over 9 bases. Germline V gives CDR1 MNHEY, CDR2 SVGAGI. CDR3 size: 14 residues. V shed 8 bases, J shed 3 bases, and the junction held 5 bases outside the gene matches. In DNA form, the CDR3 reads TGTGCCAGCTCGTCGGGACAGGGCTACAATGAGCAGTTCTTC. This codes for CASSSGQGYNEQFF.

The chain combines TRBV10-3 with TRBJ1-4; the D gene is possibly TRBD1 (5 bases). This CDR3 spans 14 amino acids. With 6 bases removed from V and 2 bases from J, the gap between germline ends came to 10 bases. Germline V lookup: CDR1 ENHRY, CDR2 SYGVKD. CDR3 in DNA: TGTGCCATCAGGCGTCAGGGTACTAATGAAAAACTGTTTTTT. This sequence encodes CAIRRQGTNEKLFF.

This clone has ten or more counts. The chain combines TRBV7-8 with TRBJ2-1, with TRBD2 matching 9 bases. CDR3 length: 17 amino acids. Unmatched junction bases numbered 16, after V lost 2 bases and J lost 11 bases. The germline V gene has CDR1 SGHVS and CDR2 FQNEAQ. The CDR3 DNA follows: TGTGCCAGCAGCTTAACGCCTAGCGGGATACAAAATCCCCAGCAGTTCTTC. This encodes CASSLTPSGIQNPQQFF.